These T cell receptor beta chains were read from a single sample in a study of cytomegalovirus exposure and HLA in healthy donors. The assay was immunoSEQ multiplex PCR, and TCRdb's table has in-frame clones only and misses some. This sample carries around 140,000 clones, approximately 80% of them seen once, and the ten largest clones take about 1.7%. The sequenced sample consisted of PBMCs. Every receptor here comes from a man aged 40-55 years in good health and CMV-seronegative. Each CDR3 is given with its conserved first and last residue. A D gene is named only where the DNA matches it firmly. Rows may omit the clone size; those that give it use once, few, many or a size class.

d_gene	v_gene	abundance	j_gene	CDR3aa	CDR3nt
TRBD2	TRBV7-2	-	TRBJ2-7	CASSLGGGLYEQYF	TGTGCCAGCAGCTTAGGCGGGGGTCTCTACGAGCAGTACTTC
-	TRBV5-1	-	TRBJ2-3	CASESGVTDTQYF	TGCGCCAGCGAGTCGGGAGTGACAGATACGCAGTATTTT
TRBD1	TRBV28	-	TRBJ1-5	CASSSPGQGIGEPQHF	TGTGCCAGCAGTTCACCGGGACAGGGCATCGGAGAGCCCCAGCATTTT
TRBD1	TRBV6-1	-	TRBJ2-7	CASSMSGQTYEQYF	TGTGCCAGCAGCATGTCGGGACAGACCTACGAGCAGTACTTC
TRBD1	TRBV2	-	TRBJ1-2	CASSTGTGGYGYTF	TGTGCCAGCAGCACCGGGACAGGGGGGTATGGCTACACCTTC
-	TRBV7-9	-	TRBJ2-3	CSSSRGPTENTDTQYF	TGTTCCAGCAGCCGCGGCCCGACAGAGAACACAGATACGCAGTATTTT
-	TRBV4-3	-	TRBJ1-3	CASSPDQGTSGNTIYF	TGCGCCAGCAGCCCCGACCAGGGGACAAGTGGAAACACCATATATTTT
-	TRBV7-2	-	TRBJ1-1	CASSLEGDMNTEAFF	TGTGCCAGCAGCCTAGAGGGGGACATGAACACTGAAGCTTTCTTT
-	TRBV9	-	TRBJ2-3	CASSGGAPDTQYF	TGTGCCAGCTCTGGTGGGGCCCCAGATACGCAGTATTTT
TRBD1	TRBV9	-	TRBJ2-7	CASSVRDRGYEQYF	TGTGCCAGCAGCGTCCGGGACAGGGGCTACGAGCAGTACTTC
-	TRBV7-2	-	TRBJ1-1	CASSLNGQLSYTEAFF	TGTGCCAGCAGCTTAAATGGACAGCTCTCTTACACTGAAGCTTTCTTT
-	TRBV28	-	TRBJ1-5	CASTRGQPQHF	TGTGCCAGCACCCGCGGACAGCCCCAGCATTTT
TRBD2	TRBV27	-	TRBJ2-1	CASSQGLAGNNEQFF	TGTGCCAGCAGCCAGGGACTAGCGGGGAACAATGAGCAGTTCTTC
-	TRBV19	-	TRBJ2-7	CASSTELEQYF	TGTGCCAGTAGTACCGAACTAGAGCAGTACTTC
TRBD1	TRBV6-7	-	TRBJ2-1	CASSYSTPRQGVNEQFF	TGTGCCAGCAGTTACTCGACGCCCCGGCAGGGGGTCAATGAGCAGTTCTTC
-	TRBV5-4	-	TRBJ2-1	CASSLLLGLRDSADNEQFF	TGTGCCAGCAGCTTACTACTAGGGCTAAGGGACTCAGCTGACAATGAGCAGTTCTTC
TRBD1	TRBV6-6	few	TRBJ2-7	CASSYRRDSEQYF	TGTGCCAGCAGTTACCGCCGGGACAGCGAGCAGTACTTC
-	TRBV4-1	-	TRBJ2-7	CASGLREGTYEQYF	TGCGCCAGCGGTTTGAGGGAAGGGACCTACGAGCAGTACTTC
-	TRBV4-1	few	TRBJ2-2	CASSQVQGLAGELFF	TGCGCCAGCAGCCAAGTGCAGGGTTTGGCCGGGGAGCTGTTTTTT
TRBD1	TRBV19	-	TRBJ2-6	CASSIQGAGGANVLTF	TGTGCCAGTAGTATACAGGGGGCTGGTGGGGCCAACGTCCTGACTTTC
-	TRBV4-1	once	TRBJ2-7	CASSHSVPGVRQEAYEQYF	TGCGCCAGCAGCCATTCTGTGCCGGGGGTCCGTCAAGAGGCGTACGAGCAGTACTTC
TRBD2	TRBV7-2	few	TRBJ2-1	CASSSIAGGRTYGNNEQFF	TGTGCCAGCAGCTCGATAGCGGGGGGGCGAACTTATGGGAACAATGAGCAGTTCTTC
TRBD1	TRBV7-9	-	TRBJ2-2	CASSSTGAGTGELFF	TGTGCCAGCAGCTCCACAGGGGCAGGCACCGGGGAGCTGTTTTTT
TRBD1	TRBV19	-	TRBJ1-3	CASSDRDRGRFGNTIYF	TGTGCCAGTAGTGACCGGGACAGGGGGCGTTTTGGAAACACCATATATTTT
TRBD1	TRBV6-6	-	TRBJ1-4	CASSPGQGNGEKLFF	TGTGCCAGCAGCCCCGGACAGGGGAATGGTGAAAAACTGTTTTTT
TRBD1	TRBV15	-	TRBJ1-6	CATSRVGQGNSPLHF	TGTGCCACCAGCAGAGTGGGACAGGGAAATTCACCCCTCCACTTT
TRBD1	TRBV29-1	-	TRBJ1-2	CSVARISPGQASSNYGYTF	TGCAGCGTCGCTAGGATCTCCCCAGGACAGGCTTCTTCTAACTATGGCTACACCTTC
-	TRBV6-5	-	TRBJ2-2	CASARAGELFF	TGTGCCAGCGCCCGAGCCGGGGAGCTGTTTTTT
TRBD2	TRBV30	-	TRBJ2-3	CAWSVLAGVTDTQYF	TGTGCCTGGAGTGTACTAGCGGGAGTCACAGATACGCAGTATTTT
TRBD1	TRBV5-1	-	TRBJ2-1	CASSLGTGVAYNEQFF	TGCGCCAGCAGCTTGGGGACAGGAGTAGCCTACAATGAGCAGTTCTTC
TRBD2	TRBV4-2	-	TRBJ2-3	CASSQVWSGGTADTQYF	TGTGCCAGCAGCCAAGTGTGGAGCGGGGGCACAGCAGATACGCAGTATTTT
TRBD1	TRBV28	few	TRBJ1-4	CASSDAGQGVGEKLFF	TGTGCCAGCAGTGACGCCGGGCAGGGGGTCGGCGAAAAACTGTTTTTT
TRBD1	TRBV19	-	TRBJ2-5	CASSMVETGTGGSKTQYF	TGTGCCAGTAGTATGGTCGAGACCGGGACAGGGGGCAGTAAGACCCAGTACTTC
TRBD1	TRBV6-6	-	TRBJ2-7	CASSPMNRGSYEQYF	TGTGCCAGCAGTCCCATGAACAGGGGCTCCTACGAGCAGTACTTC
TRBD1	TRBV19	once	TRBJ1-5	CASSITGGADQPQHF	TGTGCCAGTAGTATTACAGGGGGCGCTGATCAGCCCCAGCATTTT
TRBD2	TRBV7-6	few	TRBJ2-5	CASSLGGRGETQYF	TGTGCCAGCAGCTTAGGGGGGAGGGGAGAGACCCAGTACTTC
-	TRBV18	-	TRBJ2-7	CASSLTGYPHEQYF	TGTGCCAGCTCACTCACAGGGTACCCCCACGAGCAGTACTTC
-	TRBV4-2	-	TRBJ2-5	CASSQPNRRDWDQETQYF	TGTGCCAGCAGCCAACCGAATCGCCGGGACTGGGACCAAGAGACCCAGTACTTC
-	TRBV7-3	few	TRBJ2-1	CASSPSTGQYNEQFF	TGTGCCAGCAGCCCCTCCACAGGGCAGTACAATGAGCAGTTCTTC
-	TRBV6-4	few	TRBJ2-3	CASSYRDGPTDTQYF	TGTGCCAGCAGTTACAGGGACGGCCCCACAGATACGCAGTATTTT
TRBD2	TRBV5-4	-	TRBJ2-2	CASSLKLADTGELFF	TGTGCCAGCAGCTTGAAACTAGCGGACACCGGGGAGCTGTTTTTT
-	TRBV6-6	few	TRBJ2-3	CASSGQRAASTDTQYF	TGTGCCAGCAGTGGGCAGAGAGCGGCTAGCACAGATACGCAGTATTTT
TRBD1	TRBV12-5	-	TRBJ1-5	CASGPGGSQPQHF	TGTGCTAGTGGTCCAGGGGGCAGTCAGCCCCAGCATTTT
TRBD2	TRBV2	-	TRBJ2-5	CASIRSGGAISETQYF	TGTGCCAGCATTCGTAGCGGGGGGGCCATTTCGGAGACCCAGTACTTC
-	TRBV10-3	-	TRBJ2-2	CAISTPGHLTGELFF	TGTGCCATCAGCACACCGGGACACCTCACCGGGGAGCTGTTTTTT
-	TRBV28	-	TRBJ1-5	CASSFTGSNQPQHF	TGTGCCAGCAGTTTCACGGGAAGCAATCAGCCCCAGCATTTT
TRBD2	TRBV4-1	-	TRBJ2-1	CASSQDQPSGGFNEQFF	TGCGCCAGCAGCCAAGATCAGCCTAGCGGGGGTTTCAATGAGCAGTTCTTC
TRBD2	TRBV10-2	-	TRBJ2-1	CASGVTGLAVYNEQFF	TGCGCCAGCGGCGTAACGGGACTAGCGGTTTACAATGAGCAGTTCTTC
-	TRBV7-9	-	TRBJ2-5	CSSSPRGGAEETQYF	TGTTCCAGCAGCCCCCGTGGGGGGGCGGAGGAGACCCAGTACTTC
TRBD1	TRBV6-6	few	TRBJ1-5	CASRMTGGDGNQPQHF	TGTGCCAGCAGGATGACAGGGGGAGATGGCAATCAGCCCCAGCATTTT
TRBD1	TRBV28	once	TRBJ2-5	CASSHLRTGQETQYF	TGTGCCAGCAGCCACCTACGGACAGGTCAAGAGACCCAGTACTTC
TRBD2	TRBV28	-	TRBJ2-5	CASSLGLADISQETQYF	TGTGCCAGCAGTTTAGGACTAGCGGACATTAGCCAAGAGACCCAGTACTTC
-	TRBV19	-	TRBJ1-5	CASSTTGNQPQHF	TGTGCCAGTAGTACCACAGGTAATCAGCCCCAGCATTTT
-	TRBV28	-	TRBJ2-7	CASSHLRQLSYEQYF	TGTGCCAGCAGTCACCTCAGACAGCTGTCCTACGAGCAGTACTTC
TRBD2	TRBV4-1	-	TRBJ2-7	CASSQDRSGEGGEQYF	TGCGCCAGCAGCCAAGATAGGTCGGGAGAGGGAGGGGAGCAGTACTTC
TRBD1	TRBV18	-	TRBJ2-5	CASSPRGTAQETQYF	TGTGCCAGCTCACCGAGGGGGACAGCACAAGAGACCCAGTACTTC